This T cell receptor (beta chain) was recovered during a study of T-cell reconstitution after alpha-beta-depleted transplantation in children. As it was prepared, the TCRbeta library received unique molecular identifiers. TCRdb recomputed calls from the PCR reads with MiXCR, one row per CDR3 protein. The table has around 93,000 distinct CDR3 sequences, roughly 8.8% seen once. This clonotype was recorded at least ten times. The receptor was isolated from a human donor who donated a stem cell graft to a child with congenital amegakaryocytic thrombocytopenia. The sequenced sample was PBMCs from the stem cell graft donor, obtained from the stem cell graft.

As DNA, the CDR3 is TGTGCCAGCAGCCCGGAACGGGGGGGGGCTGTTCCCCTCCACTTT. Translating it yields CASSPERGGAVPLHF. This sequence joins TRBV7-6 and TRBJ1-6, with TRBD1 as a possible D gene (6 bases). V lost 5 bases and J lost 13, with 21 bases in between. The CDR3 totals 15 residues. CDR1 and CDR2 (germline): SGHVS, FNYEAQ.